One and the same sample provided the 32 T cell receptor beta chains below, sequenced in a study of monozygotic twins with inflammatory bowel disease. From its re-call of the 5' RACE reads, TCRdb lists each CDR3 protein once, without DNA. This sample's table has over 150,000 distinct CDR3 sequences. Sample: blood. The receptors originated from a human donor with ulcerative colitis or Crohn's disease, or a healthy co-twin of an affected twin (not recorded which).

The rearrangement joins TRBV7-8 to TRBJ1-2; TCRdb gives TRBD1 as the D gene, but with no DNA this cannot be confirmed. In germline, CDR1 is SGHVS, CDR2 FQNEAQ. The CDR3 has 20 residues. CDR3 sequence: CASSLALTGQEKSKDYGYTF.

The rearrangement links TRBV7-2 to TRBJ2-1; TCRdb lists TRBD2, though no DNA is available to test this call. Germline assignment: CDR1 SGHTA and CDR2 FQGNSA. The CDR3 is 17 residues long. This CDR3 reads CASSKKGGTSGYNEQFF.

The rearrangement uses TRBV20-1 and TRBJ2-7. The germline gives CDR1 DFQATT, CDR2 SNEGSKA (reference sequence). CDR3 length equals 11 residues. The chain's CDR3 is CSARMVGEQYF.

This chain links TRBV5-1 with TRBJ2-6; TCRdb returns TRBD1, unconfirmable since there is no DNA. The CDR3 has 16 residues. Germline V CDR1 and CDR2: SGHRS, YFSETQ. The CDR3 protein is CASSLDAGTGANVLTF.

V gene TRBV5-1 combines with J gene TRBJ2-3; TCRdb's D call, TRBD1, is unchecked because there is no DNA. CDR3 length equals 16 residues. Germline loops: CDR1 SGHRS, CDR2 YFSETQ. The CDR3 sequence is CASSLDLGAGTDTQYF.

This sequence joins TRBV19 and TRBJ1-1; TCRdb reports TRBD1, a call that lacks DNA to check it against. Looked up from germline, CDR1 is LNHDA and CDR2 is SQIVND (reference sequence). The length of the CDR3 is 14 residues. The CDR3 loop reads CASSMAGGNTEAFF.

This chain uses TRBV20-1 with TRBJ2-7; TCRdb proposes TRBD2, but this gene call is untestable without DNA. Germline loops: CDR1 DFQATT, CDR2 SNEGSKA (reference sequence). This CDR3 has 11 residues. The CDR3 here is CSARGTFEQYF.

This sequence joins TRBV6-1 and TRBJ2-7; TCRdb proposes TRBD1, but this gene call is untestable without DNA. The CDR3 spans 14 residues. Germline CDR1 reads MNHNS; CDR2 reads SASEGT. CDR3: CASNPGQGAYEQYF.

This chain joins TRBV12-5 and TRBJ2-1; as DNA is missing, the TRBD2 call by TCRdb cannot be tested. This CDR3 has 15 amino acids. Germline V gene sequence: CDR1 LGHNT, CDR2 FRNRAP. This CDR3 is CASGTGTSGINEQFF. The whole variable domain, filled in from reference TRBV12-5 and TRBJ2-1, reads DARVTQTPRHKVTEMGQEVTMRCQPILGHNTVFWYRQTMMQGLELLAYFRNRAPLDDSGMPKDRFSAEMPDATLATLKIQPSEPRDSAVYFCASGTGTSGINEQFFGPGTRLTVL.

The J gene is TRBJ1-2, the V gene TRBV7-9; as DNA is missing, the TRBD1 call by TCRdb cannot be tested. Germline CDR1 SEHNR, CDR2 FQNEAQ (reference sequence). The CDR3 consists of 17 residues. CDR3 sequence reads: CASSLAGGDRRTYGYTF.

This chain joins TRBV4-3 and TRBJ2-7; TCRdb picks TRBD1, but there is no DNA to check that call. Germline V gene data show CDR1 as LGHNA and CDR2 as YSLEER. The CDR3 runs to 17 residues. CDR3 protein: CASSQAPGRGTDYEQYF.

The chain has TRBV28 and TRBJ2-7. This CDR3 has 14 residues. Germline assignment: CDR1 MDHEN and CDR2 SYDVKM. CDR3 region: CASSFRISDYEQYF.

This chain links TRBV20-1 with TRBJ1-1. The CDR3 is 12 amino acids. Looked up from germline, CDR1 is DFQATT and CDR2 is SNEGSKA (reference sequence). The CDR3 protein is CSGTDKNTEAFF.

The chain employs TRBV11-2 and TRBJ2-3; the TCRdb D gene call, TRBD1, has no DNA to confirm it. CDR3 size: 13 residues. The germline V gene encodes CDR1 SGHAT and CDR2 FQNNGV. CDR3: CASTPGDEDTQYF.

The V gene is TRBV5-4, the J gene TRBJ2-5; TCRdb reports TRBD1, a call that lacks DNA to check it against. This CDR3 contains 13 residues. The V gene's germline CDR1 is SGHNT and CDR2 YYREEE (reference sequence). The CDR3 region is CASSFDREETQYF. The variable domain in full, with the rest retrieved from reference TRBV5-4 and TRBJ2-5, is ETGVTQSPTHLIKTRGQQVTLRCSSQSGHNTVSWYQQALGQGPQFIFQYYREEENGRGNFPPRFSGLQFPNYSSELNVNALELDDSALYLCASSFDREETQYFGPGTRLLVL.

The rearrangement joins TRBV7-9 to TRBJ1-1. Germline CDR1 and CDR2: SEHNR and FQNEAQ (reference sequence). The CDR3 covers 14 residues. CDR3 region: CASSLRHRNTEAFF.

V is TRBV5-1 and J is TRBJ1-4; TCRdb returns TRBD1, unconfirmable since there is no DNA. CDR3 length: 15 residues. Germline CDR1 reads SGHRS; CDR2 reads YFSETQ. CDR3 loop: CASSLMGQYNEKLFF. The full variable domain, rest sourced from reference TRBV5-1 and TRBJ1-4, is KAGVTQTPRYLIKTRGQQVTLSCSPISGHRSVSWYQQTPGQGLQFLFEYFSETQRNKGNFPGRFSGRQFSNSRSEMNVSTLELGDSALYLCASSLMGQYNEKLFFGSGTQLSVL.

This sequence joins TRBV7-9 and TRBJ2-1; TCRdb gives TRBD2 as the D gene, but with no DNA this cannot be confirmed. Germline CDR1 SEHNR, CDR2 FQNEAQ (reference sequence). The CDR3 spans 15 residues. The CDR3 here is CASSLILAAHNEQFF.

The chain employs TRBV3-1 and TRBJ1-4; the TCRdb D gene call, TRBD1, has no DNA to confirm it. The CDR3 runs 15 residues. Germline CDR1 reads LGHDT; CDR2 reads YNNKEL (reference sequence). The CDR3: CASSQDGQGDEKLFF. Complete variable domain (other parts from reference TRBV3-1 and TRBJ1-4): DTAVSQTPKYLVTQMGNDKSIKCEQNLGHDTMYWYKQDSKKFLKIMFSYNNKELIINETVPNRFSPKSPDKAHLNLHINSLELGDSAVYFCASSQDGQGDEKLFFGSGTQLSVL.

CDR3 residues: CASSPRGLTDSNQPQHF. The chain combines TRBV18 with TRBJ1-5; TCRdb selects TRBD1, and the lack of DNA leaves this call unchecked. Germline loops: CDR1 KGHSH, CDR2 LQKENI. The CDR3 consists of 17 residues.

The J gene is TRBJ2-1, the V gene TRBV6-1; with no DNA, the TCRdb D assignment of TRBD2 cannot be verified. Germline-derived CDR1 and CDR2 are MNHNS and SASEGT. The CDR3 contains 16 residues. This CDR3 reads CASSGQTSGIRNEQFF.

The chain carries TRBV7-9 and TRBJ1-2. The length of the CDR3 is 12 residues. Germline CDR1 reads SEHNR; CDR2 reads FQNEAQ (reference sequence). The CDR3 sequence is CASSLGTRGYTF.

This chain connects TRBV20-1 to TRBJ2-1; checking the TCRdb D call of TRBD2 is not possible without DNA. Germline values: CDR1 DFQATT, CDR2 SNEGSKA (reference sequence). The CDR3 is 14 amino acids. The CDR3: CSARRTSGSTEQFF.

The chain links TRBV5-6 to TRBJ1-6. Looked up from germline, CDR1 is SGHDT and CDR2 is YYEEEE. This CDR3 has 13 residues. Here the CDR3 reads CASSLRRQSPLHF.

V is TRBV28 and J is TRBJ1-5. The V gene's germline CDR1 is MDHEN and CDR2 SYDVKM. The CDR3 length is 15 residues. CDR3 sequence reads: CASSLRRHPNQPQHF.

The chain uses TRBV20-1 and TRBJ2-2. CDR3 length: 14 amino acids. From germline, CDR1 is DFQATT and CDR2 SNEGSKA (reference sequence). CDR3 in amino acids: CSVRSSANTGELFF.

The gene calls are TRBV5-1 and TRBJ2-5; the TCRdb D gene call, TRBD1, has no DNA to confirm it. This CDR3 has 15 residues. Looked up from germline, CDR1 is SGHRS and CDR2 is YFSETQ. This chain's CDR3 is CASSLQPGVGETQYF.

The chain couples TRBV28 to TRBJ1-2; TCRdb lists TRBD1, though no DNA is available to test this call. The germline gives CDR1 MDHEN, CDR2 SYDVKM. The CDR3 runs 13 residues. The CDR3 here is CASSPQGTGGYTF.

This rearrangement joins TRBV5-1 to TRBJ2-2; TCRdb names TRBD1, which stays unverified in the absence of DNA. Per germline, CDR1 SGHRS and CDR2 YFSETQ. The length of the CDR3 is 14 residues. CDR3 protein: CASREDTNTGELFF.

The chain carries TRBV7-9 and TRBJ2-7. In germline, CDR1 is SEHNR, CDR2 FQNEAQ (reference sequence). The CDR3 is 17 residues long. CDR3 residues: CASSLAFGSLATYEQYF.

V gene TRBV5-6 combines with J gene TRBJ1-5. The germline V gene encodes CDR1 SGHDT and CDR2 YYEEEE. The CDR3 has 13 residues. The CDR3 sequence: CASSVQPNQPQHF. The full variable domain, with the rest looked up from reference TRBV5-6 and TRBJ1-5, is DAGVTQSPTHLIKTRGQQVTLRCSPKSGHDTVSWYQQALGQGPQFIFQYYEEEERQRGNFPDRFSGHQFPNYSSELNVNALLLGDSALYLCASSVQPNQPQHFGDGTRLSIL.

The rearrangement links TRBV11-2 to TRBJ2-1; with no DNA, the TCRdb D assignment of TRBD2 cannot be verified. The CDR3 extends over 17 amino acids. From germline, CDR1 is SGHAT and CDR2 FQNNGV. This CDR3 is CASSLDRLAGAYNEQFF.